This T cell receptor beta chain was retrieved from a study of blood T cell repertoires in COVID-19. The wider study: In each case, the material was cDNA or gDNA derived from T cells, B-cell-depleted T cells, or PBMCs.

Per the study methods: How many nucleated cells were present was estimated from reference gene primer amplification. Sequencing used immunoSEQ multiplex PCR; TCRdb keeps in-frame clones, though not all of them. The DNA gave D and trimming, while V, J and clone size come from that table. The sample lists 200,000 to 300,000 clones; roughly four fifths were seen once. V was clipped by 5 bases and J by 0 bases; unmatched bases: 6. CDR1 is SGHTA, CDR2 FQGTGA, per germline. The CDR3 extends over 16 amino acids. This receptor was obtained from a woman in her forties who had been exposed to COVID-19. The J gene is TRBJ1-5, the V gene TRBV7-3; 8 bases line up with TRBD1. The specimen sequenced was PBMCs or T cells enriched from blood (not recorded which). CDR3 region: CASSPGGQASNQPQHF. CDR3 DNA sequence: TGTGCCAGCAGCCCCGGGGGACAGGCTAGCAATCAGCCCCAGCATTTT.